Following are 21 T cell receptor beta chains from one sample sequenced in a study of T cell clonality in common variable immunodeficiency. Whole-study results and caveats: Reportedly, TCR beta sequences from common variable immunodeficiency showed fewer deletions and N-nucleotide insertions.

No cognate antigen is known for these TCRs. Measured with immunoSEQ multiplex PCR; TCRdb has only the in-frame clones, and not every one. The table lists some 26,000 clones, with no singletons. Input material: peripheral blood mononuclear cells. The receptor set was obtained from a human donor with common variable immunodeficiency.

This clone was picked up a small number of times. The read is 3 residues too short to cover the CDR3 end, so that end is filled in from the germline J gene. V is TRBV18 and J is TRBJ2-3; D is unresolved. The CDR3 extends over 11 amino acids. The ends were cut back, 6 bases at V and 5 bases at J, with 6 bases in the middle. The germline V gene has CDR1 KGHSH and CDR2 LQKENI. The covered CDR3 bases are TGTGCCAGCTCGTACGGAGATACG. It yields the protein CASSYGDT. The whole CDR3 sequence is CASSYGDTQYF. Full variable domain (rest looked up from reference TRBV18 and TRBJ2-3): NAGVMQNPRHLVRRRGQEARLRCSPMKGHSHVYWYRQLPEEGLKFMVYLQKENIIDESGMPKERFSAEFPKEGPSILRIQQVVRGDSAAYFCASSYGDTQYFGPGTRLTVL.

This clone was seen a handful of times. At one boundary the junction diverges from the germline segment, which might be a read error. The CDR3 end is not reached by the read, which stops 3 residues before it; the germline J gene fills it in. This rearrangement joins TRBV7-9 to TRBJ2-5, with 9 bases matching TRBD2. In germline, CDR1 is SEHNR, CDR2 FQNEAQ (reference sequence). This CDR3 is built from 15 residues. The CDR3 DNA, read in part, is TGTTCCAGCAGCTTAGGTAGCGGGAGAGAGGAGACC. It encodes CSSSLGSGREET. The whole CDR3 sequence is CSSSLGSGREETQYF.

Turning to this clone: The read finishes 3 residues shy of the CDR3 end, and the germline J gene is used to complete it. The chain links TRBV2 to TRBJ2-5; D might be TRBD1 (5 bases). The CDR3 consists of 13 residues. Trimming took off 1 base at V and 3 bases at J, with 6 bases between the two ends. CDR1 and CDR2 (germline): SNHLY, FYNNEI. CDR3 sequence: CASSEGREETQYF. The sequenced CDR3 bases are TGTGCCAGCAGTGAAGGCAGGGAAGAGACC.

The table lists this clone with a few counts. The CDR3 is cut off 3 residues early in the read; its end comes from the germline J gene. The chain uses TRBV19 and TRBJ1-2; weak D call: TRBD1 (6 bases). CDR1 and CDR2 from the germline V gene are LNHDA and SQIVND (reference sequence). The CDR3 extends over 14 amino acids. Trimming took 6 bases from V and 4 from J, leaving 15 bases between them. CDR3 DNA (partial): TGTGCCAGTAGCCACGAAAGAGGGGGCTATGGC. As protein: CASSHERGGYG. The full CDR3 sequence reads CASSHERGGYGYTF. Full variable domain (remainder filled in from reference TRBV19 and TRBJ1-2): DGGITQSPKYLFRKEGQNVTLSCEQNLNHDAMYWYRQDPGQGLRLIYYSQIVNDFQKGDIAEGYSVSREKKESFPLTVTSAQKNPTAFYLCASSHERGGYGYTFGSGTRLTVV.

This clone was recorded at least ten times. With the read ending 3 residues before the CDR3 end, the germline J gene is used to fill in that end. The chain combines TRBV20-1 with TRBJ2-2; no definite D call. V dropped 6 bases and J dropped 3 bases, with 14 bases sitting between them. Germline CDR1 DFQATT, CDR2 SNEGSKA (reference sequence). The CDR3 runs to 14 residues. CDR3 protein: CSANPLRDTGELFF. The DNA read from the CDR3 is TGCAGTGCAAACCCGCTAAGGGACACCGGGGAG.

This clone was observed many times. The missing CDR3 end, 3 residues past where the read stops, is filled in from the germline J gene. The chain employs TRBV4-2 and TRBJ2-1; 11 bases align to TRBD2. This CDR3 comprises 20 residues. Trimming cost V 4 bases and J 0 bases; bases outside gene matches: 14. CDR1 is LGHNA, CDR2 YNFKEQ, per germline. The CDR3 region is CASSRETGTSGWSSYNEQFF. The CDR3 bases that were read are TGTGCCAGCAGCCGGGAAACCGGGACTAGCGGTTGGAGCTCCTACAATGAG.

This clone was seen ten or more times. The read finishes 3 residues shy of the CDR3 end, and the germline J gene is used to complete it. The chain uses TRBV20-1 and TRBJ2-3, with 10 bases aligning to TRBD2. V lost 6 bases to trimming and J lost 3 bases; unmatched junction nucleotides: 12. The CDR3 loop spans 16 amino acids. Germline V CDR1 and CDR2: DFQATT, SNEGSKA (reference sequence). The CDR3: CSAPRGASGRTDTQYF. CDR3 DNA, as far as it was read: TGCAGTGCCCCCAGAGGTGCTAGCGGGAGAACAGATACG.

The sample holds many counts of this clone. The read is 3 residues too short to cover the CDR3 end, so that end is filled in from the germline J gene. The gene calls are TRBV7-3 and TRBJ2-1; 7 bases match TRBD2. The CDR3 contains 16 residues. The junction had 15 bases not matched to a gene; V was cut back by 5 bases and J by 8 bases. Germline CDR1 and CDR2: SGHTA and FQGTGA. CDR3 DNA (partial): TGTGCCAGCAGCCGTGACGCGAATAGCGGGCGGGATGAG. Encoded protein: CASSRDANSGRDE. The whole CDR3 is CASSRDANSGRDEQFF.

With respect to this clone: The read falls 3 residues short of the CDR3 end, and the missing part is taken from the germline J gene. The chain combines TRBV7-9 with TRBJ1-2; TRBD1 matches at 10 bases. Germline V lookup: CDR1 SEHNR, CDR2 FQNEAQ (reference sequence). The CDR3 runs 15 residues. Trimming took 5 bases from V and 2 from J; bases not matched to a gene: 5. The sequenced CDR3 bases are TGTGCCAGCAGCGGACGGGACAGGGGAAACTATGGC. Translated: CASSGRDRGNYG. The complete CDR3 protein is CASSGRDRGNYGYTF.

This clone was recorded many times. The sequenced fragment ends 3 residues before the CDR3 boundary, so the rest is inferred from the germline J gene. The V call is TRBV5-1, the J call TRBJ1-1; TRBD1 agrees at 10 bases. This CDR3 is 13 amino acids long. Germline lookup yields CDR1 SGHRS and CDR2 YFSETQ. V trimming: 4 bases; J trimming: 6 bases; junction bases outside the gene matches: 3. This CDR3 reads CASSLDRGAEAFF. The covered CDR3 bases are TGCGCCAGCAGCCTGGACAGGGGGGCTGAA.

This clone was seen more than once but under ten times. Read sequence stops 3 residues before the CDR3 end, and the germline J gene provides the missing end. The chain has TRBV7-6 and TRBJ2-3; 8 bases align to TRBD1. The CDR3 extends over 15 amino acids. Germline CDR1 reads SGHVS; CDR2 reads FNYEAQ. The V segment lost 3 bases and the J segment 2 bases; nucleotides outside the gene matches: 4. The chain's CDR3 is CASSFRDRTTDTQYF. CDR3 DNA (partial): TGTGCCAGCAGCTTCCGGGACAGGACCACAGATACG.

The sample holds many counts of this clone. The CDR3 is CSARGAQGVNGYTF. Incomplete CDR3 DNA: TGCAGTGCTAGAGGGGCACAGGGCGTAAATGGC. V gene TRBV20-1 combines with J gene TRBJ1-2; D possibly corresponds to TRBD1 (6 bases). The read finishes 3 residues shy of the CDR3 end, and the germline J gene is used to complete it. The CDR3 is 14 amino acids. The V gene's germline CDR1 is DFQATT and CDR2 SNEGSKA (reference sequence). The V end lost 1 base, the J end lost 6 bases, and 15 bases lay between the germline ends.

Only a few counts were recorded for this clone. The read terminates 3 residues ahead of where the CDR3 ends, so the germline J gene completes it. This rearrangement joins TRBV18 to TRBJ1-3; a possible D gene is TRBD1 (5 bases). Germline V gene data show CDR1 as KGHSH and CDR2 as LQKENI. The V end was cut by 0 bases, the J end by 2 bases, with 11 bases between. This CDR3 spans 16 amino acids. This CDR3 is CASSPPSGGAGNTIYF. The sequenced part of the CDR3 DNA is TGTGCCAGCTCACCACCGTCCGGGGGGGCTGGAAACACC. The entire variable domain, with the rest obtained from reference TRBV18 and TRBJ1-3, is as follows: NAGVMQNPRHLVRRRGQEARLRCSPMKGHSHVYWYRQLPEEGLKFMVYLQKENIIDESGMPKERFSAEFPKEGPSILRIQQVVRGDSAAYFCASSPPSGGAGNTIYFGEGSWLTVV.

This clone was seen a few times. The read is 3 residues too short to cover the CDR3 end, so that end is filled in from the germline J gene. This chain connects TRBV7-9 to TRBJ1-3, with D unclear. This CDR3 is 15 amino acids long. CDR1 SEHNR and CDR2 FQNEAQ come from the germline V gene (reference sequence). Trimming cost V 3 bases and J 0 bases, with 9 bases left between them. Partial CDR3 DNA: TGTGCCAGCAGCTTTTCAGGCAGCTCTGGAAACACC. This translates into CASSFSGSSGNT. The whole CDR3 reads CASSFSGSSGNTIYF. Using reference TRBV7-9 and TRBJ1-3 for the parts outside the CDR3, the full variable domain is DTGVSQNPRHKITKRGQNVTFRCDPISEHNRLYWYRQTLGQGPEFLTYFQNEAQLEKSRLLSDRFSAERPKGSFSTLEIQRTEQGDSAMYLCASSFSGSSGNTIYFGEGSWLTVV.

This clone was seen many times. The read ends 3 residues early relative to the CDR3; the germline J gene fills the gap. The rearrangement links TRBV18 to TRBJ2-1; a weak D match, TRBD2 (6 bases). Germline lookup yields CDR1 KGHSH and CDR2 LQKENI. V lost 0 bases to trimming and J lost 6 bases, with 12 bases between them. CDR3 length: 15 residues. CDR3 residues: CASSPPELATNEQFF. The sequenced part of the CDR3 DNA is TGTGCCAGCTCACCACCTGAACTAGCTACCAATGAG.

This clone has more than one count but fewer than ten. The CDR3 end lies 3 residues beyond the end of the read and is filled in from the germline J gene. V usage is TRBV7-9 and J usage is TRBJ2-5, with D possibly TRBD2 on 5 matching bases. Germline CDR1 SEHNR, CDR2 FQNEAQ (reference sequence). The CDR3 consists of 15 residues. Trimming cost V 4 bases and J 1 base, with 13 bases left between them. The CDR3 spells CASSWGLAAQETQYF. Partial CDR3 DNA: TGTGCCAGCAGCTGGGGTCTAGCAGCCCAAGAGACC.

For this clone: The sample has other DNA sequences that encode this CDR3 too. The CDR3 bases that were read are TGTGCCAGCCGCCCTAGCGGGGGCTCCTACGAG. Amino acid sequence: CASRPSGGSYE. The entire CDR3 sequence reads CASRPSGGSYEQYF. The chain combines TRBV7-9 with TRBJ2-7; 10 bases are a match to TRBD2. The read terminates 3 residues ahead of where the CDR3 ends, so the germline J gene completes it. The V gene end was trimmed by 8 bases and the J gene end by 0 bases; junction bases not matched to a gene: 4. The germline CDR1 and CDR2 sequences are SEHNR and FQNEAQ (reference sequence). The CDR3 runs to 14 residues.

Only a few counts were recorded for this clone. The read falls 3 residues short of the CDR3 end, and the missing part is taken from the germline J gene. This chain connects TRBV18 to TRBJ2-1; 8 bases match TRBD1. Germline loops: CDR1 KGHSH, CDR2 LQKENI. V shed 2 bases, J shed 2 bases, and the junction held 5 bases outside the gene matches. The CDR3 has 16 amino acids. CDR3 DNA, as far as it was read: TGTGCCAGCTCACCAGCACAGGGGGTTGCCTACAATGAG. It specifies CASSPAQGVAYNE. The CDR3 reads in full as CASSPAQGVAYNEQFF.

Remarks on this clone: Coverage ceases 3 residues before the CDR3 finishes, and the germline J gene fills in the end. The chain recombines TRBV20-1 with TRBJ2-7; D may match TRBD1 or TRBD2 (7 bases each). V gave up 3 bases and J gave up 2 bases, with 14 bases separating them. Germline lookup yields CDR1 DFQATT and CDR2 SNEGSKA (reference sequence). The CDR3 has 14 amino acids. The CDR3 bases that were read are TGCAGTGCTAGCCGACAGGGAGGGACCTACGAG. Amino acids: CSASRQGGTYE. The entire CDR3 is CSASRQGGTYEQYF.

Here the CDR3 reads CAWKEKNRGPSGNTIYF. Partial CDR3 DNA: TGTGCCTGGAAAGAGAAGAACAGGGGGCCCTCTGGAAACACC. The chain couples TRBV30 to TRBJ1-3; 9 nucleotides align to TRBD1. The CDR3 end lies 3 residues beyond the end of the read and is filled in from the germline J gene. With V trimmed by 4 bases and J by 0 bases, 10 bases remained unmatched. The CDR3 is 17 amino acids. Germline CDR1 reads GTSNPN; CDR2 reads SVGIG (reference sequence).

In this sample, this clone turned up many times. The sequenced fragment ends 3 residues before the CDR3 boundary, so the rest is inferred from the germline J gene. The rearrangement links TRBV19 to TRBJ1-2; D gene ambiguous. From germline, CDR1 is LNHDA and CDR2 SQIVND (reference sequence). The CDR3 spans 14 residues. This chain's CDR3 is CASTGRRVLGGYTF. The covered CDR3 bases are TGTGCCAGTACCGGTAGGAGGGTGCTGGGCGGC. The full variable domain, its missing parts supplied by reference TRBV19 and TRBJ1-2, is DGGITQSPKYLFRKEGQNVTLSCEQNLNHDAMYWYRQDPGQGLRLIYYSQIVNDFQKGDIAEGYSVSREKKESFPLTVTSAQKNPTAFYLCASTGRRVLGGYTFGSGTRLTVV.